This entry features one T cell receptor (beta chain) sequence. What it recognizes is unknown. This sample stems from a study of graft-versus-host responses after intestinal transplantation. Study details: Anti-thymocyte globulin served as induction for all recipients, who then took tacrolimus and steroids for two to three years. General study results and limits: Early after transplant, HvG clones declined as circulating GvH clones peaked. GvH clones surfaced in recipient marrow, some emerging earlier in ileum or blood.

TCRdb's table, derived via immunoSEQ multiplex PCR, lists solely in-frame clones and lacks some. Among tens of thousands of clones, 85% to 95% were seen once, and the ten largest hold about 2%. CDR1 is ENHRY and CDR2 is SYGVKD in the germline V gene. The CDR3 spans 15 residues. V was cut by 0 bases and J by 2 bases, with 10 bases left in between. This chain uses TRBV10-3 with TRBJ1-2; unclear D gene. This sample comprised unstimulated CD8+ T cells sorted from spleen or lymph node cells, obtained before intestinal transplant. This TCR was recovered from a human donor who received an intestinal transplant. The chain's CDR3 is CAISESEGRNYGYTF. The CDR3 region has the DNA TGTGCCATCAGTGAGTCCGAAGGGAGAAACTATGGCTACACCTTC.